This TCR beta chain was found in a study of T cell responses to AZD1222 COVID-19 vaccine. Sequencing used immunoSEQ multiplex PCR; TCRdb keeps in-frame clones, though not all of them. Counted here are some 130,000 clones, 90% to 95% occurring once; the ten biggest clones make up approximately 1.8%. With V trimmed by 2 bases and J by 4 bases, 14 bases remained unmatched. CDR1 is SGDLS, CDR2 YYNGEE, per germline. The CDR3 loop spans 18 amino acids. Sequencing was performed on peripheral blood, taken on day 0 of AZD1222 vaccination. This receptor was taken from an adult in good health. The J gene is TRBJ2-3, the V gene TRBV9; 9 bases are a match to TRBD2. The CDR3 nucleotides are TGTGCCAGCAGCGTCCCCGGGGGCGGGGGGGCTAACGCAGATACGCAGTATTTT. It translates to CASSVPGGGGANADTQYF.